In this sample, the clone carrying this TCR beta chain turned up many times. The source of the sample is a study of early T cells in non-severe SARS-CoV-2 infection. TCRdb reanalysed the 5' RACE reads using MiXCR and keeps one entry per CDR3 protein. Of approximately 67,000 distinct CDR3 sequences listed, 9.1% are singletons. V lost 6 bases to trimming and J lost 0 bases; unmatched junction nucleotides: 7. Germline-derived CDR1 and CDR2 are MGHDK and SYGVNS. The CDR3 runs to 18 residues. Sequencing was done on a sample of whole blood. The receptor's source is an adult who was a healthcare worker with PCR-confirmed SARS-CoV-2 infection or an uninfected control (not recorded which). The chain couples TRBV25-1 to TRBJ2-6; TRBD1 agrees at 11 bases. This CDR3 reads CASSAPGTGGSGANVLTF. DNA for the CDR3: TGTGCCAGCAGCGCCCCCGGGACAGGGGGCTCTGGGGCCAACGTCCTGACTTTC.